This TCR beta chain was sequenced for a study of response to subunit inactivated influenza vaccine. This clonotype showed up many times. Its antigen is unknown. TCRdb ran MiXCR on the RT-PCR reads and lists one entry per CDR3 protein. This table has more than 250,000 distinct CDR3 sequences, around a fifth appearing once. The CDR3 totals 16 residues. The germline gives CDR1 KGHSH, CDR2 LQKENI. The V and J ends lost 3 bases and 10 bases, in that order; junction bases with no gene match: 12. General study findings and limits: Authors suggested that a seasonal influenza vaccination recruits few new T cells each time.

V gene TRBV18 combines with J gene TRBJ1-6; 7 bases map to TRBD1. This TCR was sampled from a man aged 50-75 years who received an inactivated influenza vaccine. The specimen comprised PBMCs from blood, sampled 21 months after vaccination. CDR3 sequence (DNA): TGTGCCAGCTCACCGCCGACAGGGACTACCAGCTCACCCCTCCACTTT. Its translation is CASSPPTGTTSSPLHF.